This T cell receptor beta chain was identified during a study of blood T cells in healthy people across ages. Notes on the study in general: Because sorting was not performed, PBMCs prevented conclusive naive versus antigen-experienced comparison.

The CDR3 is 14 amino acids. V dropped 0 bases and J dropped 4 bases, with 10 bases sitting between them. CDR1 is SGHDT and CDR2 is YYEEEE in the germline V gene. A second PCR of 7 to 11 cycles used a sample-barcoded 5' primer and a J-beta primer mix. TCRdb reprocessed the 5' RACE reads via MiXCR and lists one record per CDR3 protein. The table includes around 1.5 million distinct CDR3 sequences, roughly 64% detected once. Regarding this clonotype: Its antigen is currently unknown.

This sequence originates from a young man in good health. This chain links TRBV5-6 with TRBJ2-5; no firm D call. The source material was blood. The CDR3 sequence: CASSLEELRETQYF. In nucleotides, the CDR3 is TGTGCCAGCAGCTTGGAGGAGTTACGAGAGACCCAGTACTTC.